Listed below are T cell receptor beta chains from one sample, sequenced in a study of blood T cell repertoires in COVID-19. The method was immunoSEQ multiplex PCR; TCRdb's version includes in-frame clones alone and lacks a portion of them. The table records roughly 200,000 clones, approximately 90% of them present only once. The specimen sequenced was peripheral blood. Source of these receptors: a young woman who had recovered from COVID-19. Both conserved end residues are part of each CDR3. D genes are given only for firm matches. Not all rows give a size; the values are once, few, many and, for expanded clones, a class.

clone_size j_call v_call d_call cdr3_aa cdr3_nt
. TRBJ1-1 TRBV5-4 TRBD1 CASRRTGGATEAFF TGTGCCAGCAGACGGACAGGGGGCGCGACTGAAGCTTTCTTT
. TRBJ1-6 TRBV23-1 . CASSPPGRAEAINSPLHF TGCGCCAGCAGTCCCCCCGGGAGAGCGGAAGCGATCAATTCACCCCTCCACTTT
. TRBJ2-2 TRBV6-2/TRBV6-3 TRBD1 CASSPGDRGYTGELFF TGTGCCAGCAGCCCGGGGGACAGGGGATACACCGGGGAGCTGTTTTTT
. TRBJ1-6 TRBV30 . CAWKPLQKNNSPLHF TGTGCCTGGAAGCCGTTACAGAAAAATAATTCACCCCTCCACTTT
. TRBJ1-1 TRBV7-3 . CASSSLRTMGNTEAFF TGTGCCAGCAGCTCCCTTAGGACTATGGGGAACACTGAAGCTTTCTTT
. TRBJ2-5 TRBV20-1 . CSASGMETQYF TGCAGTGCTAGCGGGATGGAGACCCAGTACTTC
. TRBJ2-3 TRBV13 TRBD2 CASSSSTSGTTDTQYF TGTGCCAGCAGCTCCTCGACTAGCGGGACAACAGATACGCAGTATTTT
once TRBJ1-3 TRBV7-8 TRBD1 CASSLELRGRGKAYSGNTIYF TGTGCCAGCAGCTTAGAGCTCCGAGGCAGGGGGAAAGCCTACTCTGGAAACACCATATATTTT
. TRBJ2-1 TRBV27 . CASSDSGSKYNEQFF TGTGCCAGCAGCGACTCAGGGTCAAAATACAATGAGCAGTTCTTC
. TRBJ2-1 TRBV27 TRBD2 CASSLSLGLVYNEQFF TGTGCCAGCAGTTTATCGTTGGGACTAGTCTACAATGAGCAGTTCTTC
. TRBJ2-7 TRBV10-3 . CAIRGGLPSIYEQYF TGTGCCATCAGGGGGGGTTTGCCGTCCATCTACGAGCAGTACTTC
. TRBJ2-2 TRBV10-3 TRBD1 CAIGPQTGKNTGELFF TGTGCCATCGGACCACAGACAGGGAAGAACACCGGGGAGCTGTTTTTT
. TRBJ1-5 TRBV6-6 TRBD1 CASSVRQGPYQPQHF TGTGCCAGCAGCGTACGACAGGGGCCCTATCAGCCCCAGCATTTT
. TRBJ2-5 TRBV6-2/TRBV6-3 TRBD2 CASSWGGSSQETQYF TGTGCCAGCAGTTGGGGCGGGAGCTCCCAAGAGACCCAGTACTTC
once TRBJ1-2 TRBV19 . CASTIGGAGYTF TGTGCCAGTACCATCGGGGGAGCTGGCTACACCTTC
. TRBJ2-1 TRBV5-1 TRBD2 CASSIRTSGTSSYNEQFF TGCGCCAGCAGCATTCGGACTAGCGGGACTTCCTCCTACAATGAGCAGTTCTTC
. TRBJ2-5 TRBV6-2/TRBV6-3 TRBD2 CASSYPGLAGGETQYF TGTGCCAGCAGTTACCCGGGACTAGCGGGGGGAGAGACCCAGTACTTC
few TRBJ1-1 TRBV7-9 . CASSAGTYAEAFF TGTGCCAGCAGCGCCGGGACATACGCTGAAGCTTTCTTT
. TRBJ2-7 TRBV19 . CASSIEAGATYEQYF TGTGCCAGTAGTATAGAGGCAGGGGCTACCTACGAGCAGTACTTC
. TRBJ2-5 TRBV2 TRBD2 CASMRSSGRYQETQYF TGTGCCAGCATGAGGTCTAGCGGTCGGTACCAAGAGACCCAGTACTTC